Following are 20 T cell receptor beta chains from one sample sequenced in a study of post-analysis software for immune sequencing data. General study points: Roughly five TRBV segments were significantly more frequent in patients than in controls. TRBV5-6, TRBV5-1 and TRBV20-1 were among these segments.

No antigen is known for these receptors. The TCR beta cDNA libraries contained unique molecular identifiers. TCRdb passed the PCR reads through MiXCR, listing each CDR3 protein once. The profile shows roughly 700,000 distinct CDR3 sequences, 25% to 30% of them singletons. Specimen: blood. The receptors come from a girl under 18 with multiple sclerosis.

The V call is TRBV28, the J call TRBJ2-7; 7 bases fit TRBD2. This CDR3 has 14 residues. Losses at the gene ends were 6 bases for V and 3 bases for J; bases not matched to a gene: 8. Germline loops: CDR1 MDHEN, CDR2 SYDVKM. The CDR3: CASSRGGSNYEQYF. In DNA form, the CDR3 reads TGTGCCAGCAGCCGCGGGGGTTCCAACTACGAGCAGTACTTC.

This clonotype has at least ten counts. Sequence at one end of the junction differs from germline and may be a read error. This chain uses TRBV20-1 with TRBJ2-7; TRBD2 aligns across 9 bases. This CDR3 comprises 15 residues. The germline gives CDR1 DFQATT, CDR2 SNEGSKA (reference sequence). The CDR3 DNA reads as TGCAGTGCTAGGTCGGATAGCGGGAGCTCCAACGAGCAGTACTTC. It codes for CSARSDSGSSNEQYF.

The CDR3 here is CSASPDSPRRYGYTF. In nucleotides, the CDR3 is TGCAGTGCTAGTCCTGACAGCCCCAGACGGTATGGCTACACCTTC. The genes are TRBV20-1 and TRBJ1-2; TRBD1 is a possible D gene (5 bases). Trimming left V 3 bases short and J 5 bases short, with 19 bases between. The CDR3 has 15 residues. Germline V lookup: CDR1 DFQATT, CDR2 SNEGSKA (reference sequence).

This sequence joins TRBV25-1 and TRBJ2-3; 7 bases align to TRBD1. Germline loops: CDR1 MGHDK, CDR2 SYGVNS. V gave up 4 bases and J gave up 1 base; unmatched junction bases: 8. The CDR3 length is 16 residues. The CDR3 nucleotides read TGTGCCAGCAGTGGGTTGACAGGGCTTGGCACAGATACGCAGTATTTT. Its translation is CASSGLTGLGTDTQYF.

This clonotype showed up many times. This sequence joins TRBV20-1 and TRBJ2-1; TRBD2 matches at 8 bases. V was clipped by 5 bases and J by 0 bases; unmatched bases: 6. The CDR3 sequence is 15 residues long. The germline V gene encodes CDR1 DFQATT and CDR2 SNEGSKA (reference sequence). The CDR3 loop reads CSAHSTSGSYNEQFF. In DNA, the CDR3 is TGCAGTGCTCATTCAACTAGCGGCTCCTACAATGAGCAGTTCTTC.

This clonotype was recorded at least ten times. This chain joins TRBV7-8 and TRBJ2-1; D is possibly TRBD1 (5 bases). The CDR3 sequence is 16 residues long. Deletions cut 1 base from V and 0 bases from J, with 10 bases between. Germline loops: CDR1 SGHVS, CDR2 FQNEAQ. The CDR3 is CASSLGRAASYNEQFF. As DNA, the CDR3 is TGTGCCAGCAGCTTAGGCAGGGCGGCCTCCTACAATGAGCAGTTCTTC.

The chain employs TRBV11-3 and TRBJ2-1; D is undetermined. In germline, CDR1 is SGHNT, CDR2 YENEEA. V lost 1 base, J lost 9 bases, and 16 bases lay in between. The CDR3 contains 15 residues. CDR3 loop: CASSLGASNLGEQFF. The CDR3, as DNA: TGTGCCAGCAGCTTAGGGGCCAGCAATTTAGGTGAGCAGTTCTTC.

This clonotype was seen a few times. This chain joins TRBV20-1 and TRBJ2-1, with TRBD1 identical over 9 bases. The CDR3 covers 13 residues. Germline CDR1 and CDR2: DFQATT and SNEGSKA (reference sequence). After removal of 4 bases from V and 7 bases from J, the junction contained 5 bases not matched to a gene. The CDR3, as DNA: TGCAGTGCTACGGGACAGGGCGGGAATGAGCAGTTCTTC. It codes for CSATGQGGNEQFF.

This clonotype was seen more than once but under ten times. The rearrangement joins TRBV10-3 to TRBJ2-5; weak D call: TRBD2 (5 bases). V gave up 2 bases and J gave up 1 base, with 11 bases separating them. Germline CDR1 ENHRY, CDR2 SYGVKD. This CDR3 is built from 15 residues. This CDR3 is CAISESREPQETQYF. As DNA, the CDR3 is TGTGCCATCAGTGAGAGTCGGGAACCCCAAGAGACCCAGTACTTC.

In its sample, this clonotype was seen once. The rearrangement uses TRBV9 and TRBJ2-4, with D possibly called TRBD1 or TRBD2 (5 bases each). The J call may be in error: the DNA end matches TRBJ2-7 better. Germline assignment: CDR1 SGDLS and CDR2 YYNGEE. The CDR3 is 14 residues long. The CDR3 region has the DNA TGTGCCAGCAGCGTAGATGGGGGAAACTACGAGCAGTACTTC. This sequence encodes CASSVDGGNYEQYF.

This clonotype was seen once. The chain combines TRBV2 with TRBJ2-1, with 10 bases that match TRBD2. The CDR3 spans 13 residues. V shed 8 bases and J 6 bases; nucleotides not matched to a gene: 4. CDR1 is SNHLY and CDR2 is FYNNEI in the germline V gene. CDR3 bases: TGTGCCAGCGGGACTAGCGAACCCAATGAGCAGTTCTTC. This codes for CASGTSEPNEQFF.

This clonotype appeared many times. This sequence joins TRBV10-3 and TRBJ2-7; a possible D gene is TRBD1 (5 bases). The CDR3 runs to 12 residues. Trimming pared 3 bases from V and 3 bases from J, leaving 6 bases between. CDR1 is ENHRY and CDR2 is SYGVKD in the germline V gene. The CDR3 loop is CAISDDSYEQYF. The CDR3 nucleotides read TGTGCCATCAGTGACGACAGCTACGAGCAGTACTTC.

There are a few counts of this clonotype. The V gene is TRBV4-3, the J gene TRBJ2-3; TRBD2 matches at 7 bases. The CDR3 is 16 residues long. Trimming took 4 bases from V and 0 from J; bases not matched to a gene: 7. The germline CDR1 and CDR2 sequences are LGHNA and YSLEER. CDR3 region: CASSPRLADSTDTQYF. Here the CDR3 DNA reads TGCGCCAGCAGCCCAAGACTAGCCGATAGCACAGATACGCAGTATTTT.

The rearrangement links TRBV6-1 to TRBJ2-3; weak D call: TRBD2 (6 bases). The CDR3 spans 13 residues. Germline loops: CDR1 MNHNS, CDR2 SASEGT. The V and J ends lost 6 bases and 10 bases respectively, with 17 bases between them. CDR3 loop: CASSAGLEFSQYF. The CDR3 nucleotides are TGTGCCAGCAGCGCGGGACTCGAGTTCTCGCAGTATTTT.

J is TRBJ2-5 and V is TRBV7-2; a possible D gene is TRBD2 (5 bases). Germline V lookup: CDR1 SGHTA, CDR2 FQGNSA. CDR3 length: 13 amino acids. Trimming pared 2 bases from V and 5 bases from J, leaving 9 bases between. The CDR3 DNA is TGTGCCAGCAGCTTATTTGAGCGGGAGACCCAGTACTTC. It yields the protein CASSLFERETQYF.

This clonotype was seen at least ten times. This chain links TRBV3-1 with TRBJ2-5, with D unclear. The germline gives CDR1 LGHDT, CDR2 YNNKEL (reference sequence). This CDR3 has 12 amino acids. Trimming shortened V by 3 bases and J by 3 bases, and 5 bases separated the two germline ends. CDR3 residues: CASSHLKETQYF. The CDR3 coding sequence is TGTGCCAGCAGCCACTTGAAAGAGACCCAGTACTTC.

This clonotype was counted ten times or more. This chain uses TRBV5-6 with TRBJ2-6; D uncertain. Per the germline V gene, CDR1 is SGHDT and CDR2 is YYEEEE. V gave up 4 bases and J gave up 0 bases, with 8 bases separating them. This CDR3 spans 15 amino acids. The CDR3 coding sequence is TGTGCCAGCAGCCGAAGACGCTCTGGGGCCAACGTCCTGACTTTC. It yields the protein CASSRRRSGANVLTF.

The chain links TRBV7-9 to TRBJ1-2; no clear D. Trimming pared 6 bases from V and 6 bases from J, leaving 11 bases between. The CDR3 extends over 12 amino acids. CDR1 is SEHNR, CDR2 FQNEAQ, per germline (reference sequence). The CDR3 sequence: CASRPQWDGYTF. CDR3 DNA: TGTGCCAGCAGACCCCAGTGGGATGGCTACACCTTC.

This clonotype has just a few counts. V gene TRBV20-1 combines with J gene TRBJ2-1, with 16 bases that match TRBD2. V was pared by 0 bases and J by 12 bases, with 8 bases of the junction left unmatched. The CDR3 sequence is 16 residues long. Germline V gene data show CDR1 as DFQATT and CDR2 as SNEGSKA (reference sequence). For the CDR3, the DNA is TGCAGTGCTAGAGATATGAAGGGACTAGCGGGAGGGTGGCAGTTCTTC. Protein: CSARDMKGLAGGWQFF.

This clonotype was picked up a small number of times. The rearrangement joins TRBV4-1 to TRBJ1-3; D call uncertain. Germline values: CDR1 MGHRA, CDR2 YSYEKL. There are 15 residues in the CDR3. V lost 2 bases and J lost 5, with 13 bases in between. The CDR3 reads CASSQTQLSRNTIYF. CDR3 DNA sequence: TGCGCCAGCAGCCAAACACAGCTATCTCGAAACACCATATATTTT.